Listed here are 25 T cell receptor beta chains from one sample, sequenced in a study of response to subunit inactivated influenza vaccine. TCRdb passed the RT-PCR reads through MiXCR, listing each CDR3 protein once. The sample records approximately 530,000 distinct CDR3 sequences, approximately 7.8% being singletons. The specimen was PBMCs from blood, collected roughly 24 months after vaccination. These receptors all stem from a man between 50 and 75 years old who received an inactivated influenza vaccine.

The chain joins TRBV5-6 to TRBJ2-1; D might be TRBD2 (6 bases). Germline V gives CDR1 SGHDT, CDR2 YYEEEE. V was clipped by 3 bases and J by 9 bases, with 19 bases between them. The CDR3 has 15 amino acids. CDR3 in DNA: TGTGCCAGCAGCTCCCAATCGACTAGATTTTTTGAGCAGTTCTTC. Its translation: CASSSQSTRFFEQFF.

This clonotype was detected only a few times. CDR3 coding DNA: TGTGCCAGCAGCAATTTTCCTCTAGCGGGGGGGCCAGATACGCAGTATTTT. It yields the protein CASSNFPLAGGPDTQYF. The chain recombines TRBV21-1 with TRBJ2-3; the table gives TRBD2 as D, unverified against the DNA. TRBV21-1 is a pseudogene locus. CDR3 length: 17 residues.

This clonotype showed up many times. For the CDR3, the DNA is TGTGCCAGCAGTTTAAGTCGGCAGCTTCAGAGCTCCTATAATTCACCCCTCCACTTT. This codes for CASSLSRQLQSSYNSPLHF. The genes are TRBV12-3 or TRBV12-4 and TRBJ1-6; D not resolved. The CDR3 consists of 19 residues. V was pared by 2 bases and J by 0 bases, with 17 bases between.

The rearrangement uses TRBV6-7 and TRBJ2-3; D gene unclear. TRBV6-7 is an ORF; its function is uncertain. V gave up 2 bases and J gave up 3 bases, with 18 bases separating them. The CDR3 length is 17 residues. The CDR3 nucleotides are TGTGCCAGCAGTTACACGACGCCCATAGAGGTAACAGATACGCAGTATTTT. Protein product: CASSYTTPIEVTDTQYF.

This clonotype was recorded a few times. The chain joins TRBV10-3 to TRBJ1-2; 11 bases are a match to TRBD1. Germline V lookup: CDR1 ENHRY, CDR2 SYGVKD. V dropped 6 bases and J dropped 6; count of bases not matched to a gene: 6. This CDR3 contains 14 residues. In DNA form, the CDR3 reads TGTGCCATCAGCCCGGACAGGGGGCGAAATGGCTACACCTTC. Protein: CAISPDRGRNGYTF.

This clonotype was seen ten or more times. The rearrangement joins TRBV25-1 to TRBJ2-5; D possibly matches TRBD1 or TRBD2 (5 bases each). Trimming took off 5 bases at V and 3 bases at J, with 10 bases between the two ends. CDR1 and CDR2 from the germline V gene are MGHDK and SYGVNS. This CDR3 has 13 amino acids. The CDR3 loop reads CASSRGVKETQYF. The CDR3 DNA sequence: TGTGCCAGCAGTAGAGGGGTAAAAGAGACCCAGTACTTC. The full variable domain, with the rest looked up from reference TRBV25-1 and TRBJ2-5, is EADIYQTPRYLVIGTGKKITLECSQTMGHDKMYWYQQDPGMELHLIHYSYGVNSTEKGDLSSESTVSRIRTEHFPLTLESARPSHTSQYLCASSRGVKETQYFGPGTRLLVL.

This clonotype was observed at least ten times. The V gene is TRBV28, the J gene TRBJ1-1; 7 bases match TRBD1. This CDR3 is built from 14 residues. After removal of 3 bases from V and 0 bases from J, the junction contained 1 base not matched to a gene. Germline V lookup: CDR1 MDHEN, CDR2 SYDVKM. The CDR3 region is CASSFDRVNTEAFF. The CDR3, as DNA: TGTGCCAGCAGTTTCGACAGGGTGAACACTGAAGCTTTCTTT.

This clonotype turned up a few times. The chain couples TRBV27 to TRBJ1-2; D is unresolved. The V end was cut by 5 bases, the J end by 4 bases, with 11 bases between. CDR3 length equals 13 residues. Germline-derived CDR1 and CDR2 are MNHEY and SMNVEV (reference sequence). CDR3: CASSRVNSYGYTF. DNA for the CDR3: TGTGCCAGCAGTCGGGTCAATTCCTATGGCTACACCTTC.

The chain combines TRBV20-1 with TRBJ2-5, with TRBD2 matching 10 bases. Germline CDR1 is DFQATT and CDR2 is SNEGSKA (reference sequence). V trimming: 4 bases; J trimming: 7 bases; junction bases outside the gene matches: 12. This CDR3 has 15 residues. CDR3 DNA sequence: TGCAGTGCTATTCGGCCTAGCGGGGGCCTCGGGACCCAGTACTTC. The encoded protein is CSAIRPSGGLGTQYF.

This clonotype has more than one count but fewer than ten. The chain couples TRBV7-8 to TRBJ1-1; D remains ambiguous. This CDR3 has 15 amino acids. V was trimmed by 1 base and J by 0 bases, leaving 9 bases between them. The germline gives CDR1 SGHVS, CDR2 FQNEAQ. The CDR3 sequence: CASSLVTPMNTEAFF. The CDR3 region has the DNA TGTGCCAGCAGCTTAGTGACCCCGATGAACACTGAAGCTTTCTTT.

The J gene is TRBJ1-1, the V gene TRBV6-5; D remains unclear. Trimming took off 2 bases at V and 3 bases at J, with 10 bases between the two ends. The CDR3 runs to 14 residues. CDR1 and CDR2 from the germline V gene are MNHEY and SVGAGI. This chain's CDR3 is CASSYTRPDTEAFF. The CDR3 DNA reads TGTGCCAGCAGTTACACCAGGCCGGACACTGAAGCTTTCTTT.

This clonotype was observed many times. The chain couples TRBV27 to TRBJ2-1, with 13 bases that match TRBD2. The V segment lost 7 bases and the J segment 4 bases; nucleotides outside the gene matches: 7. The CDR3 runs to 16 residues. Germline loops: CDR1 MNHEY, CDR2 SMNVEV (reference sequence). Here the CDR3 DNA reads TGTGCCAGCAAACGACTAGCGGGAGGAGGTTACAATGAGCAGTTCTTC. This encodes CASKRLAGGGYNEQFF.

The sample holds many counts of this clonotype. The chain joins TRBV7-2 to TRBJ1-1; D is possibly TRBD1 (5 bases). Germline CDR1 and CDR2: SGHTA and FQGNSA. V was pared by 0 bases and J by 6 bases, with 14 bases between. CDR3 length: 15 amino acids. The CDR3 nucleotides read TGTGCCAGCAGCTTAGCGTGGCAGGGTAACTCTGAAGCTTTCTTT. Amino acids: CASSLAWQGNSEAFF.

A few counts support this clonotype. The chain has TRBV6-2 or TRBV6-3 and TRBJ2-4; D remains ambiguous. This CDR3 spans 20 amino acids. Germline V gene data show CDR1 as MNHEY and CDR2 as SVGEGT. V gave up 2 bases and J gave up 0 bases, with 23 bases separating them. In DNA, the CDR3 is TGTGCCAGCAGTTACGACGGCTTGCTAGGACGGAATTTAGCCAAAAACATTCAGTACTTC. Translating gives CASSYDGLLGRNLAKNIQYF.

V gene TRBV20-1 combines with J gene TRBJ2-3; TRBD1 matches 7 bases. The trim removed 6 bases at V and 2 bases at J, leaving 8 bases unmatched. The germline CDR1 and CDR2 sequences are DFQATT and SNEGSKA (reference sequence). The CDR3 sequence is 14 residues long. The CDR3 DNA is TGCAGTGCCTCAGGGGGAGACGTCACAGATACGCAGTATTTT. Translation: CSASGGDVTDTQYF.

In its sample, this clonotype was seen a few times. The chain joins TRBV6-1 to TRBJ1-1, with D perhaps matching TRBD1 (5 bases). Trimming stripped 7 bases from V and 5 bases from J, with 20 bases between. Germline loops: CDR1 MNHNS, CDR2 SASEGT. The CDR3 has 15 residues. As DNA, the CDR3 is TGTGCCAGCACCTTGAACCAGGGATTCGGAACTGAAGCTTTCTTT. Amino acid sequence: CASTLNQGFGTEAFF.

This clonotype was recorded at least ten times. This chain joins TRBV11-2 and TRBJ2-5; D gene ambiguous. Per the germline V gene, CDR1 is SGHAT and CDR2 is FQNNGV. V was shortened by 6 bases and J by 2 bases, with 10 bases between the two germline ends. The CDR3 runs 13 residues. CDR3 in DNA: TGTGCCAGCAGGTCTCCCGGACAAGAGACCCAGTACTTC. As protein: CASRSPGQETQYF. Full variable domain (rest looked up from reference TRBV11-2 and TRBJ2-5): EAGVAQSPRYKIIEKRQSVAFWCNPISGHATLYWYQQILGQGPKLLIQFQNNGVVDDSQLPKDRFSAERLKGVDSTLKIQPAKLEDSAVYLCASRSPGQETQYFGPGTRLLVL.

This clonotype was detected only a few times. This rearrangement joins TRBV10-3 to TRBJ2-5; D not certain. The CDR3 runs 13 residues. The V gene's germline CDR1 is ENHRY and CDR2 SYGVKD. Trimming took off 3 bases at V and 5 bases at J, with 10 bases between the two ends. The CDR3 nucleotides read TGTGCCATCAGTGATGGGGTTTTGGAGACCCAGTACTTC. Residues: CAISDGVLETQYF.

The genes are TRBV27 and TRBJ2-2; 7 bases line up with TRBD1. Germline V gives CDR1 MNHEY, CDR2 SMNVEV (reference sequence). This CDR3 has 15 amino acids. J gave up 9 bases and V 7 bases, and 14 bases lay outside the gene matches. In DNA form, the CDR3 reads TGTGCCAGCATGCAGACAGGGATCCTCTTAAGGGAGCTGTTTTTT. Translating gives CASMQTGILLRELFF.

The chain links TRBV15 to TRBJ2-7, with TRBD2 matching over 8 bases. The CDR3 runs to 15 residues. V was pared by 7 bases and J by 3 bases, with 11 bases of the junction left unmatched. Germline values: CDR1 LNHNV, CDR2 YYDKDF (reference sequence). This CDR3 reads CATTEGLGQFYEQYF. The CDR3 coding sequence is TGTGCCACCACGGAGGGACTAGGACAGTTCTACGAGCAGTACTTC.

The chain links TRBV16 to TRBJ2-1; D possibly matches TRBD1 or TRBD2 (7 bases each). The CDR3 totals 14 residues. V lost 4 bases and J lost 6, with 13 bases in between. The germline gives CDR1 KGHSY, CDR2 FQNENV. For the CDR3, the DNA is TGTGCCAGCAGCCCCACCAGGGGGGGCAATGAGCAGTTCTTC. It encodes CASSPTRGGNEQFF.

The rearrangement uses TRBV20-1 and TRBJ2-4; TRBD2 aligns across 8 bases. Germline assignment: CDR1 DFQATT and CDR2 SNEGSKA (reference sequence). There are 15 residues in the CDR3. V trimming: 5 bases; J trimming: 8 bases; junction bases outside the gene matches: 14. CDR3 in DNA: TGCAGTGCTCCGCGGAGATCTGGCGGGGGGTACATTCAGTACTTC. As protein: CSAPRRSGGGYIQYF.

The chain carries TRBV4-3 and TRBJ2-5; possible D gene TRBD1, 5 bases. The germline V gene encodes CDR1 LGHNA and CDR2 YSLEER. Trimming removed 0 bases from V and 5 bases from J, with 13 bases in between. The CDR3 spans 15 residues. CDR3 region: CASSQDVRVAETQYF. The CDR3 DNA sequence: TGCGCCAGCAGCCAAGATGTCAGGGTTGCCGAGACCCAGTACTTC.

The rearrangement joins TRBV7-2 to TRBJ2-3; D not resolved. Germline values: CDR1 SGHTA, CDR2 FQGNSA. V lost 3 bases to trimming and J lost 0 bases, with 10 bases between them. CDR3 size: 15 residues. The CDR3 here is CASSLHYSSTDTQYF. DNA of the CDR3: TGTGCCAGCAGCTTGCATTACTCGAGCACAGATACGCAGTATTTT.

This chain joins TRBV11-2 and TRBJ2-1, with TRBD2 as a possible D gene (6 bases). Germline V CDR1 and CDR2: SGHAT, FQNNGV. Trimming left V 4 bases short and J 7 bases short, with 8 bases between. CDR3 length equals 12 residues. CDR3 coding DNA: TGTGCCAGCAGCTGGGCGGGGAATGAGCAGTTCTTC. This translates into CASSWAGNEQFF. The full variable domain, completed using reference TRBV11-2 and TRBJ2-1, is EAGVAQSPRYKIIEKRQSVAFWCNPISGHATLYWYQQILGQGPKLLIQFQNNGVVDDSQLPKDRFSAERLKGVDSTLKIQPAKLEDSAVYLCASSWAGNEQFFGPGTRLTVL.